The 26 T cell receptor beta chains reported below all come from one sample, sequenced in a study of beta chain features in type 1 diabetes (dated by TCRdb to between 2018 and 2020). The library was made by the immunoSEQ multiplex PCR assay. The High Capacity cDNA Reverse Transcription Kit was used to reverse transcribe all of the isolated RNA, meaning that expressed TCRB transcripts were what got sequenced. TCRdb took this table from immuneACCESS and kept in-frame rearrangements with V and J called. Such tables lack part of the clones; where checked against another copy, unresolved V genes explain under half of the gap, and the rest is unexplained. The sample table lists 130,000 or so clones, about 8.7% of them with a count of one. Jointly, the top ten make up roughly 0.69% of the sample. The sample comprised central memory CD4+ T cells from blood. The receptor set was obtained from a man aged 18 to 35 in good health.

This clone has a handful of counts. The chain carries TRBV29-1 and TRBJ1-5, with 7 nucleotides matching TRBD1. The V and J ends lost 4 bases and 2 bases, in that order; junction bases with no gene match: 5. The germline gives CDR1 SQVTM, CDR2 ANQGSEA. The CDR3 extends over 14 amino acids. The CDR3 region is CSVANQGGNQPQHF. In DNA, the CDR3 is TGCAGCGTTGCGAACCAGGGGGGCAATCAGCCCCAGCATTTT.

This clone was picked up a small number of times. J is TRBJ1-2 and V is TRBV30; 9 bases are a match to TRBD1. This CDR3 has 15 residues. From germline, CDR1 is GTSNPN and CDR2 SVGIG (reference sequence). V shed 3 bases and J 4 bases; nucleotides not matched to a gene: 9. The CDR3 is CAWSDRGIIFYGYTF. CDR3 in DNA: TGTGCCTGGAGCGACAGGGGGATTATCTTCTATGGCTACACCTTC.

This rearrangement joins TRBV28 to TRBJ2-6; 9 positions match TRBD1. Germline V gene lookup returns CDR1 MDHEN and CDR2 SYDVKM. With V trimmed by 6 bases and J by 4 bases, 7 bases remained unmatched. The CDR3 is 16 amino acids. The CDR3 DNA follows: TGTGCCAGCAGGGGGGACAGGGCTTTGGGGGCCAACGTCCTGACTTTC. Its protein product is CASRGDRALGANVLTF.

This clone was detected a few times. This chain joins TRBV11-2 and TRBJ2-3; 9 bases fit TRBD1. Germline-derived CDR1 and CDR2 are SGHAT and FQNNGV. Unmatched junction bases numbered 5, after V lost 4 bases and J lost 3 bases. The CDR3 extends over 15 amino acids. CDR3 sequence: CASSSGTGQTDTQYF. CDR3 DNA sequence: TGTGCCAGCAGCTCGGGGACAGGGCAAACAGATACGCAGTATTTT. Supplemented by reference TRBV11-2 and TRBJ2-3, the full variable domain reads EAGVAQSPRYKIIEKRQSVAFWCNPISGHATLYWYQQILGQGPKLLIQFQNNGVVDDSQLPKDRFSAERLKGVDSTLKIQPAKLEDSAVYLCASSSGTGQTDTQYFGPGTRLTVL.

This clone was recorded many times. The V call is TRBV7-2, the J call TRBJ2-3; unclear D gene. Germline V lookup: CDR1 SGHTA, CDR2 FQGNSA. V dropped 2 bases and J dropped 5 bases, with 5 bases sitting between them. The CDR3 contains 12 residues. CDR3 residues: CASSLFRDTQYF. CDR3 bases: TGTGCCAGCAGCTTATTCCGAGATACGCAGTATTTT.

This clone came up a few times. The rearrangement joins TRBV9 to TRBJ2-5; D not certain. CDR1 and CDR2 (germline): SGDLS, YYNGEE. V shed 0 bases and J shed 1 base, with 10 bases lying between them. CDR3 size: 15 residues. The CDR3 is CASSVAPRSQETQYF. CDR3 nucleotides: TGTGCCAGCAGCGTAGCTCCTCGCAGCCAAGAGACCCAGTACTTC.

V and J are TRBV6-6 and TRBJ1-2; TRBD1 agrees at 8 bases. The CDR3 is 16 residues long. CDR1 is MNHNY, CDR2 SVGAGI, per germline (reference sequence). Trimming at V came to 6 bases and at J to 0 bases, leaving 9 bases not matched to a gene. As DNA, the CDR3 is TGTGCCAGCAGCCAAGGGCGACAGGGGTCTAACTATGGCTACACCTTC. It encodes CASSQGRQGSNYGYTF.

This chain connects TRBV2 to TRBJ1-1; tentative D call: TRBD1 (5 bases). V gave up 4 bases and J gave up 0 bases, with 9 bases separating them. Looked up from germline, CDR1 is SNHLY and CDR2 is FYNNEI. The CDR3 covers 14 residues. The CDR3 is CASSALTVNTEAFF. The CDR3 nucleotides read TGTGCCAGCAGTGCCTTGACAGTGAACACTGAAGCTTTCTTT.

The chain joins TRBV7-9 to TRBJ2-4; maybe TRBD1 (5 bases). This CDR3 has 16 amino acids. V lost 2 bases to trimming and J lost 0 bases, with 11 bases between them. The germline V gene encodes CDR1 SEHNR and CDR2 FQNEAQ (reference sequence). The DNA of the CDR3 is TGTGCCAGCAGCTTACGCAGGGCCGAAGCCAAAAACATTCAGTACTTC. It specifies CASSLRRAEAKNIQYF.

This clone was observed many times. The rearrangement links TRBV7-2 to TRBJ2-1; 10 bases agree with TRBD2. CDR1 SGHTA and CDR2 FQGNSA come from the germline V gene. The CDR3 has 14 residues. The ends lost 5 bases at V and 10 bases at J; junction bases unmatched: 8. The chain's CDR3 is CASSLSSGGREQFF. In nucleotides, the CDR3 is TGTGCCAGCAGCCTATCTAGCGGGGGAAGGGAGCAGTTCTTC.

The chain links TRBV27 to TRBJ1-2; TRBD1 matches at 11 bases. The germline V gene has CDR1 MNHEY and CDR2 SMNVEV (reference sequence). Trimming cost V 0 bases and J 2 bases; bases outside gene matches: 8. The CDR3 loop spans 18 amino acids. The CDR3 DNA follows: TGTGCCAGCAGTTTATCAAGGGACAGGGGGAATCGGAACTATGGCTACACCTTC. Its translation: CASSLSRDRGNRNYGYTF.

This clone was counted at least ten times. The rearrangement joins TRBV9 to TRBJ2-1; D unresolved. The V end lost 0 bases, the J end lost 9 bases, and 4 bases lay between the germline ends. CDR1 and CDR2 from the germline V gene are SGDLS and YYNGEE. The CDR3 has 11 amino acids. The CDR3 coding sequence is TGTGCCAGCAGCGTAGACTCTGAGCAGTTCTTC. Protein sequence: CASSVDSEQFF.

This clone was seen at least ten times. J is TRBJ1-2 and V is TRBV4-2, with D hard to call. This CDR3 is built from 15 residues. CDR1 and CDR2 (germline): LGHNA, YNFKEQ. V was shortened by 0 bases and J by 8 bases, with 16 bases between the two germline ends. The CDR3 nucleotides read TGTGCCAGCAGCCAAGATCAAAACTCTGTAGTAGGCTACACCTTC. Protein: CASSQDQNSVVGYTF.

This clone was detected a few times. This rearrangement joins TRBV7-2 to TRBJ2-1, with TRBD1 matching 7 bases. The V segment lost 7 bases and the J segment 4 bases; nucleotides outside the gene matches: 7. The CDR3 spans 14 residues. CDR1 is SGHTA and CDR2 is FQGNSA in the germline V gene. The DNA of the CDR3 is TGTGCCAGCAACAGACAGGGAGCTTACAATGAGCAGTTCTTC. Translated: CASNRQGAYNEQFF.

The CDR3 sequence: CAVQRTGDSKSEAFF. DNA for the CDR3: TGTGCCGTACAAAGGACAGGGGATTCTAAATCTGAAGCTTTCTTT. V is TRBV10-3 and J is TRBJ1-1; 9 positions agree with TRBD1. This CDR3 region has 15 residues. Germline V gene sequence: CDR1 ENHRY, CDR2 SYGVKD. V lost 11 bases to trimming and J lost 6 bases; unmatched junction nucleotides: 16.

This clone was seen a handful of times. The gene calls are TRBV5-4 and TRBJ2-1, with 14 bases lining up with TRBD2. V shed 4 bases and J 7 bases; nucleotides not matched to a gene: 10. Germline V lookup: CDR1 SGHNT, CDR2 YYREEE (reference sequence). This CDR3 region has 17 residues. The CDR3 bases are TGTGCCAGCAGCCAAAGACTAGCGGGGGGGCCGGGAAATGAGCAGTTCTTC. This encodes CASSQRLAGGPGNEQFF.

This chain connects TRBV7-2 to TRBJ1-5; D is ambiguous. The germline V gene encodes CDR1 SGHTA and CDR2 FQGNSA. The CDR3 has 15 amino acids. V was pared by 2 bases and J by 6 bases, with 14 bases between. The CDR3 DNA follows: TGTGCCAGCAGCTTATCCCCCGCCCTCAGTCAGCCCCAGCATTTT. Its protein is CASSLSPALSQPQHF.

This clone was recorded a few times. The V and J genes are TRBV7-3 and TRBJ2-7; unclear D gene. The CDR3 has 13 residues. Trimming removed 4 bases at V and 0 bases at J, with 7 bases between. Germline V CDR1 and CDR2: SGHTA, FQGTGA. CDR3 sequence (DNA): TGTGCCAGCAGCTCTTTCGTCTCCTACGAGCAGTACTTC. Protein product: CASSSFVSYEQYF.

This clone was seen ten or more times. The chain has TRBV7-8 and TRBJ2-7; 7 bases align to TRBD1. Trimming cost V 4 bases and J 3 bases; bases outside gene matches: 12. The CDR3 spans 16 residues. CDR1 and CDR2 (germline): SGHVS, FQNEAQ. CDR3 DNA: TGTGCCAGCAGCTCCAGGGGGACAGCCAACCACTACGAGCAGTACTTC. Amino acids: CASSSRGTANHYEQYF.

J is TRBJ2-7 and V is TRBV18; D ambiguous. V gave up 3 bases and J gave up 0 bases, with 12 bases separating them. This CDR3 region has 15 residues. Germline CDR1 and CDR2: KGHSH and LQKENI. CDR3 DNA sequence: TGTGCCAGCTCACCTCCGGGTAGTGACTCCTACGAGCAGTACTTC. Encoded protein: CASSPPGSDSYEQYF.

The J gene is TRBJ2-2, the V gene TRBV6-6; TRBD1 aligns across 7 bases. Germline values: CDR1 MNHNY, CDR2 SVGAGI (reference sequence). The V and J ends lost 10 bases and 6 bases, in that order; junction bases with no gene match: 11. This CDR3 region has 14 residues. The CDR3 is CATIKTGMAGELFF. CDR3 sequence (DNA): TGTGCCACGATTAAGACAGGGATGGCCGGGGAGCTGTTTTTT.

This clone was detected many times. Other DNA sequences in this sample translate to the same CDR3. The V and J genes are TRBV29-1 and TRBJ1-5, with 9 positions matching TRBD1. CDR1 SQVTM and CDR2 ANQGSEA come from the germline V gene. Germline trimming cut 5 bases from V and 4 bases from J; bases unmatched to any gene: 6. CDR3 length equals 14 residues. CDR3 nucleotides: TGCAGCGTTTCTCGCGGGACAGGGAATCAGCCCCAGCATTTT. Its translation is CSVSRGTGNQPQHF.

In its sample, this clone was seen a few times. The V and J genes are TRBV7-2 and TRBJ2-2; the D is unclear. V was cut by 1 base and J by 6 bases, with 15 bases left in between. The CDR3 totals 16 residues. Looked up from germline, CDR1 is SGHTA and CDR2 is FQGNSA. This chain's CDR3 is CASSLGLLVAPGELFF. In DNA, the CDR3 is TGTGCCAGCAGCTTAGGGCTGCTTGTTGCCCCCGGGGAGCTGTTTTTT.

This clone has a count of ten or more. The rearrangement uses TRBV21-1 and TRBJ2-1; the listed D gene, TRBD1, was not tested against the DNA. TRBV21-1 corresponds to a pseudogene. The CDR3 sequence is 16 residues long. Written as DNA, the CDR3 is TGTGCCAGCAGCAAGAACTACAGGGAAAAGGACAATGAGCAGTTCTTC. Translating it yields CASSKNYREKDNEQFF.

In its sample, this clone was seen a few times. The V gene is TRBV6-5, the J gene TRBJ1-4, with 8 nucleotides matching TRBD1. This CDR3 contains 14 residues. V was pared by 4 bases and J by 7 bases, with 5 bases of the junction left unmatched. Germline CDR1 reads MNHEY; CDR2 reads SVGAGI. In DNA, the CDR3 is TGTGCCAGCAGTTCCGGACAGGGAACTGAAAAACTGTTTTTT. Protein: CASSSGQGTEKLFF.

This clone was counted between two and nine times. The chain links TRBV4-2 to TRBJ2-7; maybe TRBD1 (7 bases). The ends were cut back, 0 bases at V and 6 bases at J, with 15 bases in the middle. From germline, CDR1 is LGHNA and CDR2 YNFKEQ. This CDR3 comprises 15 residues. The chain's CDR3 is CASSQDVGGGGEQYF. CDR3 in DNA: TGTGCCAGCAGCCAAGACGTTGGAGGGGGCGGCGAGCAGTACTTC.